Following are 8 T cell receptor beta chains from one sample sequenced in a study of CD8 T cells in Susac syndrome. An input of about 0.45 to 1 ug of RNA was subjected to reverse transcription using random hexamers. One entry per CDR3 protein, called by TCRdb with MiXCR from the immunoSEQ multiplex PCR reads. The sample consists of about 300,000 distinct CDR3 sequences, 92% of them appearing once. The sequenced sample was CD4+ T cells from PBMCs. These receptor sequences come from a human donor with multiple sclerosis.

The chain links TRBV7-9 to TRBJ2-2; 7 bases fit TRBD1. Trimming at V came to 11 bases and at J to 0 bases, leaving 3 bases not matched to a gene. The CDR3 runs to 13 residues. Germline CDR1 and CDR2: SEHNR and FQNEAQ (reference sequence). This chain's CDR3 is CASQGANTGELFF. Written as DNA, the CDR3 is TGTGCCTCCCAGGGGGCGAACACCGGGGAGCTGTTTTTT.

V usage is TRBV20-1 and J usage is TRBJ1-2; D not certain. This CDR3 contains 14 residues. V lost 1 base to trimming and J lost 1 base, with 10 bases between them. The V gene's germline CDR1 is DFQATT and CDR2 SNEGSKA (reference sequence). The CDR3 DNA is TGCAGTGCTAGAGTTGGGCAGGATAACTATGGCTACACCTTC. Protein sequence: CSARVGQDNYGYTF.

The V and J genes are TRBV7-2 and TRBJ1-5; unclear D gene. Trimming stripped 1 base from V and 7 bases from J, with 8 bases between. The germline CDR1 and CDR2 sequences are SGHTA and FQGNSA. The CDR3 runs 13 residues. The CDR3 DNA sequence: TGTGCCAGCAGCTTAGTGGGGATACAGCCCCAGCATTTT. Translating it yields CASSLVGIQPQHF. Looking up the rest from reference TRBV7-2 and TRBJ1-5 gives the full variable domain: GAGVSQSPSNKVTEKGKDVELRCDPISGHTALYWYRQSLGQGLEFLIYFQGNSAPDKSGLPSDRFSAERTGGSVSTLTIQRTQQEDSAVYLCASSLVGIQPQHFGDGTRLSIL.

The rearrangement links TRBV3-1 to TRBJ2-3; D might be TRBD2 (5 bases). Trimming pared 3 bases from V and 1 base from J, leaving 8 bases between. This CDR3 has 14 residues. Per germline, CDR1 LGHDT and CDR2 YNNKEL (reference sequence). CDR3 nucleotides: TGTGCCAGCAGCCAGGTTAGCGGCACAGATACGCAGTATTTT. As protein: CASSQVSGTDTQYF.

V and J are TRBV29-1 and TRBJ2-1; D ambiguous. The CDR3 consists of 12 residues. The germline gives CDR1 SQVTM, CDR2 ANQGSEA. Trimming pared 4 bases from V and 5 bases from J, leaving 9 bases between. CDR3: CSVVPGDNEQFF. The DNA of the CDR3 is TGCAGCGTTGTCCCTGGGGACAATGAGCAGTTCTTC.

The chain couples TRBV5-1 to TRBJ2-2; D call uncertain. The CDR3 is 15 residues long. Germline-derived CDR1 and CDR2 are SGHRS and YFSETQ. The ends were cut back, 6 bases at V and 4 bases at J, with 16 bases in the middle. The CDR3 sequence: CASKSAAPGTGELFF. The CDR3 coding sequence is TGCGCCAGCAAATCGGCGGCCCCGGGCACCGGGGAGCTGTTTTTT.

The rearrangement links TRBV11-2 to TRBJ2-3, with a tentative D call TRBD1 (6 bases). This CDR3 has 13 amino acids. Germline lookup yields CDR1 SGHAT and CDR2 FQNNGV. Between the trimmed V and J ends, which lost 7 bases and 8 bases, there was a span of 16 bases. For the CDR3, the DNA is TGTGCCAGCACCCCCCAGGGCAGGGGTACGCAGTATTTT. Its translation: CASTPQGRGTQYF.

This clonotype came up once. This rearrangement joins TRBV6-2 or TRBV6-3 to TRBJ2-1; 12 bases align to TRBD2. Unmatched junction bases numbered 4, after V lost 7 bases and J lost 3 bases. Per germline, CDR1 MNHEY and CDR2 SVGEGT. The CDR3 is 15 amino acids. The CDR3 bases are TGTGCCAGCAAAACTAGCGGGAGGCTCTACAATGAGCAGTTCTTC. Amino acids: CASKTSGRLYNEQFF.